One and the same sample provided the 14 T cell receptor beta chains below, sequenced in a study of blood T cells in healthy people across ages. Primed by a sample-barcoded 5' primer and a J-beta primer mix, a second PCR proceeded for about 6 to 12 cycles. TCRdb itself ran the 5' RACE reads through MiXCR, one entry per CDR3 protein. This repertoire shows about 1.4 million distinct CDR3 sequences, 59% found once; its top ten account for about 6.7%. The sequenced sample was blood. The receptors were sampled from a man younger than 30 in good health.

This clonotype showed up just a few times. The chain recombines TRBV7-2 with TRBJ1-2, with TRBD1 matching 11 bases. This CDR3 is 16 amino acids long. Germline V gene lookup returns CDR1 SGHTA and CDR2 FQGNSA. V was pared by 5 bases and J by 3 bases, with 8 bases of the junction left unmatched. CDR3 amino acids: CASSLNGQGADYGYTF. The CDR3 DNA reads as TGTGCCAGCAGCCTCAATGGACAGGGGGCGGACTATGGCTACACCTTC.

The chain recombines TRBV4-1 with TRBJ1-1; no firm D call. The CDR3 consists of 15 residues. The V and J ends lost 0 bases and 3 bases respectively, with 11 bases between them. Germline V CDR1 and CDR2: MGHRA, YSYEKL. DNA for the CDR3: TGCGCCAGCAGCCAAGATCCAAGCCCTTACACTGAAGCTTTCTTT. Translating it yields CASSQDPSPYTEAFF.

CDR3 coding DNA: TGTGCCAGCATGCGGAGCCCCCTGGGAGACGGGGAGCTGTTTTTT. Protein sequence: CASMRSPLGDGELFF. J is TRBJ2-2 and V is TRBV12-3 or TRBV12-4; a possible D gene is TRBD2 (5 bases). Trimming cost V 7 bases and J 7 bases, with 19 bases left between them. CDR3 length equals 15 residues.

V is TRBV20-1 and J is TRBJ2-7; 8 nucleotides align to TRBD1. J was trimmed by 0 bases and V by 7 bases; bases with no gene match: 5. Looked up from germline, CDR1 is DFQATT and CDR2 is SNEGSKA (reference sequence). CDR3 length equals 13 residues. The CDR3 reads CSVQQGVSYEQYF. CDR3 coding DNA: TGCAGTGTTCAACAGGGGGTCTCCTACGAGCAGTACTTC.

The chain combines TRBV29-1 with TRBJ2-7; weak D call: TRBD1 (6 bases). The CDR3 extends over 14 amino acids. Germline V lookup: CDR1 SQVTM, CDR2 ANQGSEA. The V end was cut by 3 bases, the J end by 1 base, with 13 bases between. DNA of the CDR3: TGCAGCGTTGAGGACAGCTCTCCGTCCTACGAGCAGTACTTC. Translating it yields CSVEDSSPSYEQYF.

This rearrangement joins TRBV20-1 to TRBJ2-4; D is uncertain. From germline, CDR1 is DFQATT and CDR2 SNEGSKA (reference sequence). The CDR3 covers 13 residues. Trimming stripped 5 bases from V and 0 bases from J, with 8 bases between. CDR3 region: CSAFRVAKNIQYF. For the CDR3, the DNA is TGCAGTGCTTTCAGAGTAGCCAAAAACATTCAGTACTTC.

The chain combines TRBV2 with TRBJ2-2; 8 bases fit TRBD1. Unmatched junction bases numbered 12, after V lost 8 bases and J lost 1 base. Looked up from germline, CDR1 is SNHLY and CDR2 is FYNNEI. The CDR3 extends over 17 amino acids. The CDR3 nucleotides read TGTGCCAGCTCAGGGGACAGGACTCTAGAGAACACCGGGGAGCTGTTTTTT. This encodes CASSGDRTLENTGELFF.

The chain is built from TRBV25-1 and TRBJ2-1, with D perhaps given as TRBD1 or TRBD2 (5 bases each). The length of the CDR3 is 12 residues. Germline V gene data show CDR1 as MGHDK and CDR2 as SYGVNS. The V gene lost 8 bases and the J gene lost 9 bases, with 14 bases spanning the gap. CDR3 DNA sequence: TGTGCCAGCGGGGACCCGCGAGGTGAGCAGTTCTTC. It translates to CASGDPRGEQFF.

This clonotype was found many times. The V call is TRBV12-3 or TRBV12-4, the J call TRBJ1-2; possibly TRBD1 for D (6 bases). CDR3 length: 12 residues. V was trimmed by 5 bases and J by 5 bases, leaving 9 bases between them. CDR3 in DNA: TGTGCCAGCAGTCCCGGACAGTATGGCTACACCTTC. It specifies CASSPGQYGYTF.

V is TRBV3-1 and J is TRBJ2-1; D gene ambiguous. The CDR3 extends over 14 amino acids. Germline CDR1 reads LGHDT; CDR2 reads YNNKEL (reference sequence). V lost 1 base and J 8 bases, leaving 12 bases between the germline ends. The CDR3: CASSQGPRGYEQFF. In DNA form, the CDR3 reads TGTGCCAGCAGCCAAGGACCCCGAGGCTATGAGCAGTTCTTC.

This sequence joins TRBV27 and TRBJ1-5; D is perhaps TRBD1 (6 bases). V was trimmed by 1 base and J by 3 bases, leaving 19 bases between them. The CDR3 covers 18 residues. CDR1 and CDR2 from the germline V gene are MNHEY and SMNVEV (reference sequence). CDR3: CASSLLFVPGANNQPQHF. In DNA, the CDR3 is TGTGCCAGCAGTTTATTGTTTGTTCCGGGGGCTAACAATCAGCCCCAGCATTTT.

The table lists this clonotype with a count of one. V usage is TRBV6-1 and J usage is TRBJ2-1, with TRBD2 matching over 7 bases. The CDR3 loop spans 15 amino acids. The trim removed 2 bases at V and 4 bases at J, leaving 5 bases unmatched. The germline V gene has CDR1 MNHNS and CDR2 SASEGT. DNA of the CDR3: TGTGCCAGCAGTGAATGGGACTATTCGTACAATGAGCAGTTCTTC. Encoded protein: CASSEWDYSYNEQFF.

Here the CDR3 DNA reads TGCGCCAGCAGCCAAGATAACCCTAGGGCGGCTTATGGCTACACCTTC. Encoded protein: CASSQDNPRAAYGYTF. The chain is built from TRBV4-1 and TRBJ1-2; D uncertain. V dropped 0 bases and J dropped 5 bases, with 16 bases sitting between them. There are 16 residues in the CDR3. The germline gives CDR1 MGHRA, CDR2 YSYEKL.

V is TRBV6-1 and J is TRBJ2-1; D is possibly TRBD1 (5 bases). Germline V gene sequence: CDR1 MNHNS, CDR2 SASEGT. The CDR3 sequence is 15 residues long. Trimming pared 6 bases from V and 7 bases from J, leaving 19 bases between. The CDR3 DNA sequence: TGTGCCAGCAGCGCCCTCCGGCAGGGTGTGAATGAGCAGTTCTTC. This sequence encodes CASSALRQGVNEQFF.